This T cell receptor (beta chain) was profiled in a study of CD8+CD57+ T cells in acquired aplastic anemia listed by TCRdb under 2018. With regard to the full study: On average, sorted CD4+ and CD8+ cells yielded around 3.5 ug of extracted DNA, with a range of about 0.17 to 27.4 ug. CD8+CD57+ expansion was defined as frequency above the mean frequency observed in healthy subjects.

Study-wide findings and limitations: No significant difference in CD8+ Simpson's diversity was found between patients and healthy controls (P=0.060). Twenty-nine CD8+ CDR3 sequences were shared between patients and controls but appeared highly expressed in patients and within their immunodominant clones.

For this clonotype: Its antigen remains undetermined. Per-nucleotide qualities are absent, and no much larger clonotype sits a single base away.

Counted from cysteine to phenylalanine, this CDR3 has 13 amino acids. Only the CDR3 region is kept as DNA, spanning 39 bases read in frame from base 1. V and J lose 1 base and 1 base, and a span of 7 bases separates them. As encoded in the germline V gene (reference sequence), CDR1 is DFQATT while CDR2 is SNEGSKA. Genomic DNA served as template for TCR beta VDJ combination and CDR3 sequence profiling. An Illumina HiSeq 2000 was used for TCR repertoire sequencing. The study's own analysis went as follows. TRBV/TRBJ rearrangement plots, CDR3 size and DJ length profiles, and Simpson's diversity index were used to evaluate the repertoires. The immunodominant clone was defined as the most abundant DNA sequence in deep sequencing data. CDR3 amino acid sequences were screened for sharing across subjects and compared with published repertoires and the VDJdb database. The public sequencing data were trimmed at Q25 with fastp and processed into clonotypes with MiXCR by TCRdb, which kept only in-frame beta chains. A single entry per CDR3 protein holds the most common genes and DNA from its merged rows. The V and J calls and clone size come from TCRdb's table, not from the authors' own analysis. The sample includes 150,000 to 200,000 distinct CDR3 sequences, with around 48% observed a single time. The ten biggest clones cover around 3% of the sample.

The patients picked for sequencing were ones in whom flow cytometry had shown an expansion of CD8+CD57+ cells. Severe acquired aplastic anemia was diagnosed in all patients according to International Study of Aplastic Anemia and Agranulocytosis and Camitta criteria. Patients had received no therapy at the time of blood sampling. The study deep-sequenced TCR repertoires of sorted CD4+ and CD8+ blood T cells from severe aplastic anemia patients and healthy subjects. In the USA, patient enrollment took place under clinicaltrials.gov protocols 00001620, 01623167, 00001397, 00071045, 00081523 and 00961064. Ficoll-Paque density gradient centrifugation was used to isolate peripheral blood mononuclear cells. Before DNA extraction, CD4+ and CD8+ T cells were sorted with FACS or magnetic beads.

The V gene is TRBV20-1 and the J gene is TRBJ1-1, with TRBD1 tentatively as D gene (6 bases match). The sequencing sample was made of sorted CD4+, CD8+, or CD8+CD57+ T cells (not recorded which) from PBMCs. This sequence was found in a human donor with aplastic anemia. DNA sequence: TGCAGTGCTAGAGCACAGGGGAACACTGAAGCTTTCTTT. This gives the protein CSARAQGNTEAFF.